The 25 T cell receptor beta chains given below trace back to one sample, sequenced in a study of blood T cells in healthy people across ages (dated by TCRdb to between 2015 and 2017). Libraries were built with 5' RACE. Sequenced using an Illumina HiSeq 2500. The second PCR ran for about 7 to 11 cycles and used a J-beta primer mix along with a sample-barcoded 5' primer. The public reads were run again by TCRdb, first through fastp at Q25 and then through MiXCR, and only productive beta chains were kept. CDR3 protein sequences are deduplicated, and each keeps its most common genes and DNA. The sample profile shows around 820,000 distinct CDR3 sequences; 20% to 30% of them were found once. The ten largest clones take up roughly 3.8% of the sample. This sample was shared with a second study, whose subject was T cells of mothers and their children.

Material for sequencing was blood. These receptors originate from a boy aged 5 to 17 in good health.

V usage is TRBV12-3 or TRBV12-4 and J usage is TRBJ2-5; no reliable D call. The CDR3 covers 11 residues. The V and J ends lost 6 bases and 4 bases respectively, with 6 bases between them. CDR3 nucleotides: TGTGCCAGCAGCACCGCAGAGACCCAGTACTTC. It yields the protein CASSTAETQYF.

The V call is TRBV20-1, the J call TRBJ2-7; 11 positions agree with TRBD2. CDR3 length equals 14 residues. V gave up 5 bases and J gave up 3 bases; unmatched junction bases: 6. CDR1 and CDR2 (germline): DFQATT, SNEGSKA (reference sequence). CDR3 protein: CSAPAGTSGYEQYF. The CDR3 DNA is TGCAGTGCTCCTGCCGGGACTAGCGGCTACGAGCAGTACTTC.

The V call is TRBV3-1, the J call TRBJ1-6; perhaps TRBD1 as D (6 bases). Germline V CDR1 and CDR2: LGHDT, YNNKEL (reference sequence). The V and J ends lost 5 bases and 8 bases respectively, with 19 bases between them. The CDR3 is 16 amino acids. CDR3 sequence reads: CASSWMTQGPYSPLHF. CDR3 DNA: TGTGCCAGCAGCTGGATGACTCAGGGGCCCTATTCACCCCTCCACTTT. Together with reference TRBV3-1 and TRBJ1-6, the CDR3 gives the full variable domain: DTAVSQTPKYLVTQMGNDKSIKCEQNLGHDTMYWYKQDSKKFLKIMFSYNNKELIINETVPNRFSPKSPDKAHLNLHINSLELGDSAVYFCASSWMTQGPYSPLHFGNGTRLTVT.

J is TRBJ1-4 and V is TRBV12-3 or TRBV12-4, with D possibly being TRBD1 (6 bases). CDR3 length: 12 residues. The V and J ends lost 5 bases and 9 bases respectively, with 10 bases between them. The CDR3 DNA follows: TGTGCCAGCAGTGAGGACAGTCAAAAACTGTTTTTT. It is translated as CASSEDSQKLFF.

The CDR3 bases are TGTGCCAGCAGATCCGACGGGAATTATGGCGGCTACACCTTC. It encodes CASRSDGNYGGYTF. This chain connects TRBV3-1 to TRBJ1-2; D is undetermined. V lost 6 bases and J 8 bases, leaving 19 bases between the germline ends. From germline, CDR1 is LGHDT and CDR2 YNNKEL (reference sequence). CDR3 length equals 14 residues.

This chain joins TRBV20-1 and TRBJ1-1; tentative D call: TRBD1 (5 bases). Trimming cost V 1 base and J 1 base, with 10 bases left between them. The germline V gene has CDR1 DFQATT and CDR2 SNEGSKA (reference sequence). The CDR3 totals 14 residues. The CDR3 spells CSARVRAENTEAFF. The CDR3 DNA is TGCAGTGCTAGAGTCAGGGCGGAGAACACTGAAGCTTTCTTT.

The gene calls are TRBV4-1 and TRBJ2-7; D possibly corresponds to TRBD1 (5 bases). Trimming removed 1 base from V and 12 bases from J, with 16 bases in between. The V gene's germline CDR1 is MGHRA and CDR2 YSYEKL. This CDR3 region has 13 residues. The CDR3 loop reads CASSQGTQGHRYF. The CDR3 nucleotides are TGCGCCAGCAGCCAAGGAACCCAGGGTCATCGGTACTTC.

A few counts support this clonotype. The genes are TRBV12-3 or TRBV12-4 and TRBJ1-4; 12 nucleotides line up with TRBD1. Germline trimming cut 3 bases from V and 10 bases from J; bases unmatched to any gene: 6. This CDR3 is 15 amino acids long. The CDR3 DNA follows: TGTGCCAGCAGTTTCTCCGGGACAGGGGGCGGAAAACTGTTTTTT. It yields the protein CASSFSGTGGGKLFF.

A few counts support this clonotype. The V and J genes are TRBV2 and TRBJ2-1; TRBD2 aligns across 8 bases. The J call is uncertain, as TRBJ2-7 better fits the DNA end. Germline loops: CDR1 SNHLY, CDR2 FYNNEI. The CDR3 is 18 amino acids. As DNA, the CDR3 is TGTGCCAGCAGTGACTCGGTTAGCGGGGCTAAAAGCTCCTACGAGCAGTACTTC. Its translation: CASSDSVSGAKSSYEQYF.

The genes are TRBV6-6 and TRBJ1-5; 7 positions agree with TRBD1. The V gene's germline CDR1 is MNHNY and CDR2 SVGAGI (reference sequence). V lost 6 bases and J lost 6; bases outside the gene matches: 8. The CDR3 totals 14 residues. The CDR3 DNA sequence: TGTGCCAGCAGACATCAGGGGGAGGGTCAGCCCCAGCATTTT. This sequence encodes CASRHQGEGQPQHF.

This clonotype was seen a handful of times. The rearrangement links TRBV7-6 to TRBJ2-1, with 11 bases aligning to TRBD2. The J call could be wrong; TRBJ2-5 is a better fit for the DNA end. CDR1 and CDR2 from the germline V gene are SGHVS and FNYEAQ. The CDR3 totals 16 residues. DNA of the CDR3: TGTGCCAGCAGCTTAGAACTAGCGGGAGTAGGGGAGACCCAGTACTTC. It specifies CASSLELAGVGETQYF.

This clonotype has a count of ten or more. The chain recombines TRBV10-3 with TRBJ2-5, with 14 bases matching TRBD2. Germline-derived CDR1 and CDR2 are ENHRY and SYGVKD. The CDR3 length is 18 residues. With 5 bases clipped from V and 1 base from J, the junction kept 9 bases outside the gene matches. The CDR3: CAISQGTSGSGAQETQYF. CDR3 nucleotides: TGTGCCATCAGTCAGGGGACTAGCGGGAGTGGGGCCCAAGAGACCCAGTACTTC.

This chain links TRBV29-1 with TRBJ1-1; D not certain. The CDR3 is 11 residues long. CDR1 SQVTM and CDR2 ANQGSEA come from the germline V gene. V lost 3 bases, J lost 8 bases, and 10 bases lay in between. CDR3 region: CSVDGGREAFF. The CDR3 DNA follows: TGCAGCGTTGATGGTGGTAGGGAAGCTTTCTTT.

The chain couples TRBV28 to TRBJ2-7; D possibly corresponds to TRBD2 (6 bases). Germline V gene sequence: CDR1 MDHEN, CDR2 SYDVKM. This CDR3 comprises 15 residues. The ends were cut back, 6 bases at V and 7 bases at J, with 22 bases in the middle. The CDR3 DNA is TGTGCCAGCAGCCTCCCCGGAGGGAACTATAGGGAGCAGTACTTC. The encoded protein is CASSLPGGNYREQYF.

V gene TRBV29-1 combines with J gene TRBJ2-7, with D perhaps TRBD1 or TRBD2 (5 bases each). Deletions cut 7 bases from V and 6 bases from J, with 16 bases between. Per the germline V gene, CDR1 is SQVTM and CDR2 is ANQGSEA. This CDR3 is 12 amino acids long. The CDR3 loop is CSARDPLSEQYF. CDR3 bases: TGCAGCGCCCGGGACCCGCTTAGCGAGCAGTACTTC.

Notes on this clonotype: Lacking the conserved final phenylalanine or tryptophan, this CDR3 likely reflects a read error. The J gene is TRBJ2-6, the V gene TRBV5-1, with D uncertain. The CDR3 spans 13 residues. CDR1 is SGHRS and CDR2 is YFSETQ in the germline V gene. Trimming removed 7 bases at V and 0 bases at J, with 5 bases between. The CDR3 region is CASGVSGANVLTY. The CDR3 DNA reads TGCGCCAGCGGGGTCTCTGGGGCCAACGTCCTGACTTAC.

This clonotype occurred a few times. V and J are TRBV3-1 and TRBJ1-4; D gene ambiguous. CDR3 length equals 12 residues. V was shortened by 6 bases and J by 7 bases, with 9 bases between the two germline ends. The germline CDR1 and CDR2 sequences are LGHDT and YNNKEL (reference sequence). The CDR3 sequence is CASRSAGEKLFF. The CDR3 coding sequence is TGTGCCAGCAGGTCTGCGGGTGAAAAACTGTTTTTT.

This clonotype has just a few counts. The CDR3 sequence: CASSGGLGGNEQFF. The CDR3 DNA is TGCGCCAGCAGCGGGGGCCTGGGAGGCAATGAGCAGTTCTTC. The chain has TRBV5-1 and TRBJ2-1; the D call may be TRBD1 or TRBD2 (6 bases each). Germline V gene sequence: CDR1 SGHRS, CDR2 YFSETQ. The CDR3 has 14 residues. Trimming left V 4 bases short and J 6 bases short, with 14 bases between.

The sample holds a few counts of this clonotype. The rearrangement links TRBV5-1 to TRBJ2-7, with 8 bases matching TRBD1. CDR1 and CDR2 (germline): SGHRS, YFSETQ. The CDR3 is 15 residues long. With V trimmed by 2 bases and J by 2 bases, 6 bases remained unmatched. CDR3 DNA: TGCGCCAGCAGCTTTTCGGGACAGGTAACCTACGAGCAGTACTTC. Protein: CASSFSGQVTYEQYF.

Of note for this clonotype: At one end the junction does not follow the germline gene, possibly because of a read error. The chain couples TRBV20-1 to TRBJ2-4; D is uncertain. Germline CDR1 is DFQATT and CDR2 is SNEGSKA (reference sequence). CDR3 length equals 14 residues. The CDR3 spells CSARDPVGKNVQYF. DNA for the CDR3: TGCAGTGCTAGAGATCCCGTGGGCAAAAACGTTCAGTACTTC.

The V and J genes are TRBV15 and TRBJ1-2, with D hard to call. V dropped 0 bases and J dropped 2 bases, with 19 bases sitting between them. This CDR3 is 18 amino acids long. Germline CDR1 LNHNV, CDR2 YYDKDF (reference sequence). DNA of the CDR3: TGTGCCACCAGCAGAGATAACTATCCCAACTTAGGAAACTATGGCTACACCTTC. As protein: CATSRDNYPNLGNYGYTF.

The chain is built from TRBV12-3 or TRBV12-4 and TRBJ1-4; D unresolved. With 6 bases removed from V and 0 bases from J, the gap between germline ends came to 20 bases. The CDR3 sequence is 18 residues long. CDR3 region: CASSPGMRTTATNEKLFF. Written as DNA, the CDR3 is TGTGCCAGCAGCCCGGGGATGCGTACAACAGCAACTAATGAAAAACTGTTTTTT.

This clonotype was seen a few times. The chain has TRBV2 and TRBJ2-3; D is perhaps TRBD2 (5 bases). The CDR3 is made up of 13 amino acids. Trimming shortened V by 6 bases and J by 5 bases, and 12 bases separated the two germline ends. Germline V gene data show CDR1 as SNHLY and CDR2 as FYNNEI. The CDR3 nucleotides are TGTGCCAGCAGACTAGGAGTTTTAGATACGCAGTATTTT. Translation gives CASRLGVLDTQYF.

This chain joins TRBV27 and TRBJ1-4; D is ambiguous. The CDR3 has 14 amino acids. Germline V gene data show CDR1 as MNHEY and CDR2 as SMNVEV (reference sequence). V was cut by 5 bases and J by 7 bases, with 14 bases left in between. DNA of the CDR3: TGTGCCAGCAGTCCCTTGTTCAGTATTGAAAAACTGTTTTTT. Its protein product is CASSPLFSIEKLFF.

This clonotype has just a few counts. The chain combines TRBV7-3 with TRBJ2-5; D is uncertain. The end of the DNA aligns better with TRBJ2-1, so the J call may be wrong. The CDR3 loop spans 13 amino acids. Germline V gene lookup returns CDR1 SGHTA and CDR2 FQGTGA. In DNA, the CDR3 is TGTGCCAGCAGCTCCCGACTGTCTGGTGAGCAGTTCTTC. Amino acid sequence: CASSSRLSGEQFF.